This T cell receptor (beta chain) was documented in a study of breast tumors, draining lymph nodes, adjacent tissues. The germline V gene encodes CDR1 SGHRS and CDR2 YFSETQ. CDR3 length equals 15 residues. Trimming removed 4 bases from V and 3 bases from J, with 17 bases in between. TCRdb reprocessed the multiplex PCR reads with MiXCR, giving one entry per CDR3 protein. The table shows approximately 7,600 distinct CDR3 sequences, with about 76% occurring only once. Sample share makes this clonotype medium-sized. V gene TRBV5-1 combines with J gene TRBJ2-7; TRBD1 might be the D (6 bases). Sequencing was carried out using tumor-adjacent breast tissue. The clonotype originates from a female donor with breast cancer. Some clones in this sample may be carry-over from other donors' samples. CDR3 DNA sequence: TGCGCCAGCAGCCGGCAGGGGTCTTCAAGCTACGAGCAGTACTTC. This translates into CASSRQGSSSYEQYF.